This T cell receptor beta chain was retrieved from a study of blood T cell repertoires in COVID-19. A note on this clone: Other DNA sequences in this sample translate to the same CDR3.

The protocol was immunoSEQ multiplex PCR, while the TCRdb copy is restricted to in-frame clones and leaves out a portion. This sample has 180,000 or so clones; around 88% occur once, and the top ten carry about 5.6%. From germline, CDR1 is MNHEY and CDR2 SVGAGI. V was trimmed by 6 bases and J by 0 bases, leaving 12 bases between them. The CDR3 contains 14 residues. The sample was PBMCs or T cells enriched from blood (not recorded which). The chain links TRBV6-5 to TRBJ2-7; possible D gene TRBD1, 5 bases. The origin of this receptor is a man aged 35-49 years with acute COVID-19. CDR3 DNA sequence: TGTGCCAGCAGCCGAAGGGGTAGCTCCTACGAGCAGTACTTC. Translating gives CASSRRGSSYEQYF.